What follows is one T cell receptor beta chain and its context. Its antigen remains unidentified. This sample was taken from a study of T cell repertoires in cytomegalovirus infection. Study-level information: Recently identified HLA-C-restricted and well-studied HLA-B-restricted CMV epitopes were used. Carrying CMV and the relevant HLA type showed in public TCR beta signatures. Findings and caveats of the study: In two of eight donors, the top clonotype was HLA-C-restricted CMV-specific.

TCRdb re-called the reads through MiXCR, storing one row per CDR3 protein. The sample carries just over 450,000 distinct CDR3 sequences, about 44% recorded once. The sequence was collected from a human donor in good health (CMV status not recorded). Some clones in this sample may be carry-over from other donors' samples. The sequencing here drew on cultured PBMCs, taken from culture after CMV antigen stimulation.

The CDR3 loop is CSAEVGDSWASTDTQYF. CDR3 sequence (DNA): TGCAGTGCCGAAGTGGGCGACAGCTGGGCTAGCACAGATACGCAGTATTTT. This chain links TRBV20-1 with TRBJ2-3; TRBD1 is a possible D gene (5 bases). CDR3 length: 17 residues. CDR1 is DFQATT and CDR2 is SNEGSKA in the germline V gene (reference sequence). The V end was cut by 6 bases, the J end by 0 bases, with 22 bases between.